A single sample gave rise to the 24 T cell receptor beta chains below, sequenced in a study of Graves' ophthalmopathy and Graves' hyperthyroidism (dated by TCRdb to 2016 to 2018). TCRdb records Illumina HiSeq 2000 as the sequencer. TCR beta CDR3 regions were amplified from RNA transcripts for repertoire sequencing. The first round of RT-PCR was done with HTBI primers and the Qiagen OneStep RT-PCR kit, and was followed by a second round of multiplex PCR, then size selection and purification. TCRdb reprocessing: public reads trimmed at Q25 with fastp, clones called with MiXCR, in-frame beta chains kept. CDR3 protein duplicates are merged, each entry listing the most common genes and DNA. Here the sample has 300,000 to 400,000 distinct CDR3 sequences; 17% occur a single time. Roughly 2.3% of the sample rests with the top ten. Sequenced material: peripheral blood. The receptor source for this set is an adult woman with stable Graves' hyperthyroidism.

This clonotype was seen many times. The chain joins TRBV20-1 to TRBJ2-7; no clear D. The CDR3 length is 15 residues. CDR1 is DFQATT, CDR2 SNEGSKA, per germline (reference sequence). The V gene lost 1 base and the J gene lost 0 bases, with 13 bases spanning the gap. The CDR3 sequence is CSARGRARNSYEQYF. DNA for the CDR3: TGCAGTGCTAGAGGTCGGGCGAGAAACTCCTACGAGCAGTACTTC.

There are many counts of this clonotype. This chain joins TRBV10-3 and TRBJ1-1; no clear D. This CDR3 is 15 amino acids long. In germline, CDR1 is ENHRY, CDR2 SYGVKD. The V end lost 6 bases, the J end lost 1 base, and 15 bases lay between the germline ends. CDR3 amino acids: CAISLNRATNTEAFF. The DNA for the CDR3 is TGTGCCATCAGCCTCAACCGGGCGACGAACACTGAAGCTTTCTTT.

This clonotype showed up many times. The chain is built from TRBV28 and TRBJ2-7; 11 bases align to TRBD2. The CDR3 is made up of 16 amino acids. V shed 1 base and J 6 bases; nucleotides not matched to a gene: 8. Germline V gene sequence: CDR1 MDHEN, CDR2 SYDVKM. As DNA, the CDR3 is TGTGCCAGCAGTTTATTGCCGAGACTAGCGGGACCCGAGCAGTACTTC. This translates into CASSLLPRLAGPEQYF.

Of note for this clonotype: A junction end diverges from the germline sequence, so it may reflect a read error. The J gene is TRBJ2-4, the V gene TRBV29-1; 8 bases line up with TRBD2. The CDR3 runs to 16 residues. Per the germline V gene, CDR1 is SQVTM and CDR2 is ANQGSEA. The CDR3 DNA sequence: TGCAGCGTCGACGGGGGGGCAACCGGCCCCCTGCGCATTAAGTACTTC. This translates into CSVDGGATGPLRIKYF.

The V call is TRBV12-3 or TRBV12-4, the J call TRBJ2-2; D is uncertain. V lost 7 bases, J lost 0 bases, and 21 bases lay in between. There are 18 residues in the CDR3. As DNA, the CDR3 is TGTGCCAGCACCCGATACCACAGAACCACCACGAACACCGGGGAGCTGTTTTTT. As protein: CASTRYHRTTTNTGELFF.

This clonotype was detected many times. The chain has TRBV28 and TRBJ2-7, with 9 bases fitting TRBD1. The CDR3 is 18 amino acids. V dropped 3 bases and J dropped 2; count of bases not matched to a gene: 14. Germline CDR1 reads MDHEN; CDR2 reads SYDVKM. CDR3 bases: TGTGCCAGCAGTTTGGGTATCGTACGGGACAGGGACGCCTACGAGCAGTACTTC. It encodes CASSLGIVRDRDAYEQYF.

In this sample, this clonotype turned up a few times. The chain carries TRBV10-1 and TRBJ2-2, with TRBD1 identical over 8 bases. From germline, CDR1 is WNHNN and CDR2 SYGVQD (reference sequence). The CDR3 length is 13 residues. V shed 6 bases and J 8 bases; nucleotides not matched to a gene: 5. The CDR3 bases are TGCGCCAGCAGACCCCGGGACAGGGGGGAGCTGTTTTTT. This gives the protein CASRPRDRGELFF.

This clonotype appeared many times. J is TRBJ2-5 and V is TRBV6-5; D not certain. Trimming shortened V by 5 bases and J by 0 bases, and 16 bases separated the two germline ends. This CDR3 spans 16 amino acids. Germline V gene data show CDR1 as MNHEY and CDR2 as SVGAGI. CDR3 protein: CASSPGLHEYQETQYF. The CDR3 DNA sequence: TGTGCCAGCAGTCCGGGCCTTCACGAGTACCAAGAGACCCAGTACTTC.

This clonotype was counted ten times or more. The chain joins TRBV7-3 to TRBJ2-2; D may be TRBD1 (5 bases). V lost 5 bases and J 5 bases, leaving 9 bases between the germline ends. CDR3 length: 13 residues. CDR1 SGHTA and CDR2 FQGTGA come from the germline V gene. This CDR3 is CASSRQKTGELFF. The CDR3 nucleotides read TGTGCCAGCAGCCGACAGAAGACCGGGGAGCTGTTTTTT.

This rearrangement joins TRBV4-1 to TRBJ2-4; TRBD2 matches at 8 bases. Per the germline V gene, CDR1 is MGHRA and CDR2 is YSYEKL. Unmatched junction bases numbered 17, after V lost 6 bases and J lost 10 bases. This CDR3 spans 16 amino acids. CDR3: CASSQHGREGKNIQYF. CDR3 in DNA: TGCGCCAGCAGTCAACACGGTCGGGAGGGGAAGAATATTCAGTACTTC.

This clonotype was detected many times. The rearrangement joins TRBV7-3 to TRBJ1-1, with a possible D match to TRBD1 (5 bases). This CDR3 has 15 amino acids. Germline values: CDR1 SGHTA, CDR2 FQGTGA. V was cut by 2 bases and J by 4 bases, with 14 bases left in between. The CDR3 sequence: CASSLGPGRPTEAFF. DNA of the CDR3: TGTGCCAGCAGCTTAGGGCCAGGGAGGCCCACTGAAGCTTTCTTT. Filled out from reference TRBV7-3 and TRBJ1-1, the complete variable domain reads GAGVSQTPSNKVTEKGKYVELRCDPISGHTALYWYRQSLGQGPEFLIYFQGTGAADDSGLPNDRFFAVRPEGSVSTLKIQRTERGDSAVYLCASSLGPGRPTEAFFGQGTRLTVV.

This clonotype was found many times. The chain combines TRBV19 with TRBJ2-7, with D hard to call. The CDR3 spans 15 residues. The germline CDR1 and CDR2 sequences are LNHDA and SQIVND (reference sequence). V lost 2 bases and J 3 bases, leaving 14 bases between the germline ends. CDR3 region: CASSIREGGFYEQYF. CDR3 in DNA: TGTGCCAGTAGTATAAGGGAAGGTGGTTTCTACGAGCAGTACTTC.

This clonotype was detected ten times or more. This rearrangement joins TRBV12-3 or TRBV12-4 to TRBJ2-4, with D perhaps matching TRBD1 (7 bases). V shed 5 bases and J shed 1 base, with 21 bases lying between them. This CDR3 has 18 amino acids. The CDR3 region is CASSPTGIREWAKNIQYF. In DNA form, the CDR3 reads TGTGCCAGCAGTCCGACAGGGATACGGGAGTGGGCCAAAAACATTCAGTACTTC.

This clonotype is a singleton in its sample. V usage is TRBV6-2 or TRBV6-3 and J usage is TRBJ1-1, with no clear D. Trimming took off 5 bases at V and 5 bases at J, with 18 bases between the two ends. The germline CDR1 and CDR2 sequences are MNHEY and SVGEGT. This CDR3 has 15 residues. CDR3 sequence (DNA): TGTGCCAGCAGTCACGAAGGACGTCGGGGAACTGAAGCTTTCTTT. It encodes CASSHEGRRGTEAFF.

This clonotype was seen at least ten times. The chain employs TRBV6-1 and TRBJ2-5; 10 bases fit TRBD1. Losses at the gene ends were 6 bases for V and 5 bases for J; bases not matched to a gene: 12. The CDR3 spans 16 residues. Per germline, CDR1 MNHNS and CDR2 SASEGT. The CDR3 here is CASSSARDRGGETQYF. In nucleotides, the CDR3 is TGTGCCAGCAGCAGCGCCCGGGACAGGGGAGGGGAGACCCAGTACTTC.

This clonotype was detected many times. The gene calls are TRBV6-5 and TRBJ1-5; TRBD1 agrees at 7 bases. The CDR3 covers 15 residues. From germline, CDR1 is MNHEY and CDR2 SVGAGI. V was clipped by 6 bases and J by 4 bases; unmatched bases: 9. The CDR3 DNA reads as TGTGCCAGCAGACGGACACGACAGGGAAATCAGCCCCAGCATTTT. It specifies CASRRTRQGNQPQHF.

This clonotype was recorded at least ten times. CDR3 DNA: TGCAGCGTTGTCCCAGGGGATTCACCCCTCCACTTT. Residues: CSVVPGDSPLHF. The rearrangement uses TRBV29-1 and TRBJ1-6, with D perhaps TRBD1 (6 bases). The V gene's germline CDR1 is SQVTM and CDR2 ANQGSEA. Trimming took off 4 bases at V and 8 bases at J, with 9 bases between the two ends. The CDR3 is 12 amino acids.

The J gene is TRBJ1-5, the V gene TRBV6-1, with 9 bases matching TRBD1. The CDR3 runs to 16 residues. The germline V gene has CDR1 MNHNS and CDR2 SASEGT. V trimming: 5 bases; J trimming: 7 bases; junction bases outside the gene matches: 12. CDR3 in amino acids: CASSTQLGQGPQPQHF. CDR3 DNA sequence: TGTGCCAGCAGTACACAACTCGGACAGGGGCCACAGCCCCAGCATTTT.

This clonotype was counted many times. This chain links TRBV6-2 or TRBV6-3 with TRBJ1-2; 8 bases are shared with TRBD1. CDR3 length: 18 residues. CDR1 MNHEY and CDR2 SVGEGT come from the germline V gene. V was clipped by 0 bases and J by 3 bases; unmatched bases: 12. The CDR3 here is CASSYSGDRLSLYYGYTF. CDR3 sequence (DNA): TGTGCCAGCAGTTACTCAGGGGACAGGCTTAGCCTATACTATGGCTACACCTTC.

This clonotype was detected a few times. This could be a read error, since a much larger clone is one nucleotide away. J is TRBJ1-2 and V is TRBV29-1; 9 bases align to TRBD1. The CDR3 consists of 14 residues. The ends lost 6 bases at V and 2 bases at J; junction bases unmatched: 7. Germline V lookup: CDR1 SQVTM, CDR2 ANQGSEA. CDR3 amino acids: CSVREGQGNYGYTF. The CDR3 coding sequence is TGCAGCGTCCGCGAAGGACAGGGGAACTATGGCTACACCTTC.

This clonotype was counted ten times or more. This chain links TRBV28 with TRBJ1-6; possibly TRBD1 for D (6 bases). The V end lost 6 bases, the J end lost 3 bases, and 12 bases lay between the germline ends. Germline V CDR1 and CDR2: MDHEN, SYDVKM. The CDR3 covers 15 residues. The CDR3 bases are TGTGCCAGCAGCCCGGACAGTCTCTATAATTCACCCCTCCACTTT. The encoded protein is CASSPDSLYNSPLHF.

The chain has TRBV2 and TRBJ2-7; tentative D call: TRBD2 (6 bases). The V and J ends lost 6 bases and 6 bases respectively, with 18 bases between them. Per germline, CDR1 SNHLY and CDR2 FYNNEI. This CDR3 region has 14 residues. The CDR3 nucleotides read TGTGCCAGCAGCCCCGGCGGGGCCTTGGGCGAGCAGTACTTC. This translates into CASSPGGALGEQYF.

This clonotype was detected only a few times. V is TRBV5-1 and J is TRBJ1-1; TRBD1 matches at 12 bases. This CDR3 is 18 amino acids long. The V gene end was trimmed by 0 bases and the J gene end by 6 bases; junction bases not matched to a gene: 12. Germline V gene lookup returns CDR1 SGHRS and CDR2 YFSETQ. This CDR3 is CASSLEGPGQGARAEAFF. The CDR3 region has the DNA TGCGCCAGCAGCTTGGAAGGGCCGGGACAGGGGGCTCGGGCTGAAGCTTTCTTT.

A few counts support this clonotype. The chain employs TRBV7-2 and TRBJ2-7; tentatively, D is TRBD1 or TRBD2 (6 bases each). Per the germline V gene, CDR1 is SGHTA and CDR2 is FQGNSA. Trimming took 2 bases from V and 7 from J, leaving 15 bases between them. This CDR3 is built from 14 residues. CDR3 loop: CASSLLGGLAEQYF. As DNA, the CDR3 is TGTGCCAGCAGCTTACTAGGGGGGCTAGCGGAGCAGTACTTC.